This T cell receptor beta chain was sequenced for a study of shared clonotypes between healthy human individuals. In the naive CD8 group, cells lacked CD45RO and were positively selected for CCR7, so terminally differentiated effector memory CD45RA+ cells were left out. Trimming left V 1 base short and J 8 bases short, with 19 bases between. The CDR3 consists of 16 residues. Per the germline V gene, CDR1 is MGHDK and CDR2 is SYGVNS. Method: immunoSEQ multiplex PCR; TCRdb's copy keeps in-frame clones and lacks some. The sample shows some 2,100,000 clones, 85% to 95% of them seen only once. The source material was naive CD8+ T cells from PBMCs. The receptor comes from a man between 18 and 35 years old in good health. Some clones in this sample may be carry-over from other donors' samples. The V call is TRBV25-1, the J call TRBJ2-3; D is perhaps TRBD2 (6 bases). The CDR3 reads CASSELKQKGRGTQYF. In DNA, the CDR3 is TGTGCCAGCAGTGAATTAAAGCAAAAAGGGCGGGGTACGCAGTATTTT.